These 6 T cell receptor beta chains were sequenced from one sample in a study of cytomegalovirus exposure and HLA in healthy donors. Using immunoSEQ multiplex PCR, the repertoire was profiled, and TCRdb retains in-frame clones only, with some absent. The profile shows around 130,000 clones, 88% of them singletons. Sequenced: PBMCs. All receptors derive from a man younger than 45 in good health and CMV-seronegative.

The CDR3 sequence: CASRSNRDYEQYF. The CDR3 DNA is TGTGCCAGCAGATCAAACCGGGACTACGAGCAGTACTTC. The chain employs TRBV6-5 and TRBJ2-7; a possible D gene is TRBD2 (5 bases). The V and J ends lost 6 bases and 3 bases respectively, with 12 bases between them. Germline V gene lookup returns CDR1 MNHEY and CDR2 SVGAGI. The CDR3 spans 13 residues.

The chain employs TRBV4-1 and TRBJ1-1, with D possibly being TRBD1 (5 bases). The V gene's germline CDR1 is MGHRA and CDR2 YSYEKL. CDR3 length equals 15 residues. V shed 0 bases and J shed 0 bases, with 8 bases lying between them. This CDR3 reads CASSQELTVNTEAFF. CDR3 nucleotides: TGCGCCAGCAGCCAAGAATTGACAGTGAACACTGAAGCTTTCTTT.

This clone came up once. V is TRBV18 and J is TRBJ2-5; D may be TRBD1 (6 bases). The V end lost 3 bases, the J end lost 10 bases, and 24 bases lay between the germline ends. There are 16 residues in the CDR3. The germline V gene encodes CDR1 KGHSH and CDR2 LQKENI. The CDR3 loop is CASSPYSGARGGDQYF. The CDR3 DNA follows: TGTGCCAGCTCACCTTACTCCGGGGCCCGAGGGGGTGACCAGTACTTC.

The J gene is TRBJ2-2, the V gene TRBV29-1, with TRBD1 as a possible D gene (5 bases). Germline CDR1 reads SQVTM; CDR2 reads ANQGSEA. V lost 8 bases and J 0 bases, leaving 25 bases between the germline ends. The CDR3 has 18 residues. The CDR3 sequence is CSRRRAWSSPTNTGELFF. Here the CDR3 DNA reads TGCAGCCGCCGCAGGGCCTGGTCGTCGCCAACGAACACCGGGGAGCTGTTTTTT.

This sequence joins TRBV28 and TRBJ1-5; D uncertain. Germline CDR1 is MDHEN and CDR2 is SYDVKM. V was cut by 3 bases and J by 6 bases, with 21 bases left in between. This CDR3 region has 17 residues. CDR3 in amino acids: CASSFPQARRRGQPQHF. For the CDR3, the DNA is TGTGCCAGCAGTTTCCCGCAAGCCCGACGGAGAGGTCAGCCCCAGCATTTT.

CDR3 nucleotide sequence: TGTGCCATCAGGGGGACAGGCGGTAACACTGAAGCTTTCTTT. Translated, it gives CAIRGTGGNTEAFF. V and J are TRBV10-3 and TRBJ1-1; TRBD1 aligns across 8 bases. The junction had 5 bases not matched to a gene; V was cut back by 6 bases and J by 2 bases. This CDR3 contains 14 residues. Germline lookup yields CDR1 ENHRY and CDR2 SYGVKD.